Shown below are 6 T cell receptor beta chains from a single sample sequenced in a study of vaccination and CD4 T cells after COVID-19. Their recognized antigens are unknown. The sample's treatment: roughly 11-day PBMC culture with coronavirus spike peptide pools or control peptides (ViraFEST assay). The study sequenced cultured CD4+ T cell DNA using the Oncomine TCR Beta short-read assay. MiXCR, run by TCRdb on the PCR reads, gives a single entry per CDR3 protein. This sample has some 17,000 distinct CDR3 sequences, with approximately 60% found just once. The material was CD4+ T cells from blood, cultured in vitro, obtained after SARS-CoV-2 vaccination. The source is a human donor who had recovered from COVID-19.

This clonotype was observed a few times. The chain joins TRBV27 to TRBJ2-3; 14 nucleotides line up with TRBD2. The germline V gene encodes CDR1 MNHEY and CDR2 SMNVEV (reference sequence). This CDR3 comprises 15 residues. The trim removed 11 bases at V and 4 bases at J, leaving 8 bases unmatched. The CDR3 bases are TGTGCCCCCAAGGGACTAGCGGGAGTGGCAGATACGCAGTATTTT. It specifies CAPKGLAGVADTQYF.

The genes are TRBV7-9 and TRBJ1-1, with D possibly TRBD1 on 5 matching bases. CDR1 is SEHNR, CDR2 FQNEAQ, per germline (reference sequence). Between the trimmed V and J ends, which lost 5 bases and 0 bases, there was a span of 13 bases. This CDR3 spans 15 amino acids. The CDR3 coding sequence is TGTGCCAGCAGCCCGCGGGGGTCCATGAACACTGAAGCTTTCTTT. Its protein product is CASSPRGSMNTEAFF.

This clonotype was observed a single time. The J gene is TRBJ1-2, the V gene TRBV7-9, with TRBD1 identical over 7 bases. CDR3 length: 14 amino acids. Germline V gene lookup returns CDR1 SEHNR and CDR2 FQNEAQ (reference sequence). V trimming: 2 bases; J trimming: 7 bases; junction bases outside the gene matches: 7. The CDR3 reads CASSLWDSASGYTF. CDR3 DNA sequence: TGTGCCAGCAGCTTATGGGACAGCGCCTCTGGCTACACCTTC. The full variable domain, completed using reference TRBV7-9 and TRBJ1-2, is DTGVSQNPRHKITKRGQNVTFRCDPISEHNRLYWYRQTLGQGPEFLTYFQNEAQLEKSRLLSDRFSAERPKGSFSTLEIQRTEQGDSAMYLCASSLWDSASGYTFGSGTRLTVV.

This clonotype appeared a few times. Here the CDR3 DNA reads TGTGCCACCAGTGGGGGGGGTGACACCGGGGAGCTGTTTTTT. It codes for CATSGGGDTGELFF. The chain couples TRBV24-1 to TRBJ2-2, with TRBD2 matching over 7 bases. The ends lost 5 bases at V and 3 bases at J; junction bases unmatched: 2. Germline CDR1 reads KGHDR; CDR2 reads SFDVKD. This CDR3 is built from 14 residues.

The V gene is TRBV19, the J gene TRBJ2-1; 7 positions match TRBD2. Germline CDR1 is LNHDA and CDR2 is SQIVND (reference sequence). The CDR3 length is 15 residues. V shed 6 bases, J shed 6 bases, and the junction held 11 bases outside the gene matches. Here the CDR3 DNA reads TGTGCCAGTAGCCGCGTAGCGGGTCCCCTCAATGAGCAGTTCTTC. Amino acid sequence: CASSRVAGPLNEQFF.

V gene TRBV30 combines with J gene TRBJ1-1; 8 nucleotides line up with TRBD1. This CDR3 contains 14 residues. J lost 4 bases, V lost 2 bases, and 6 bases had no gene match. Per the germline V gene, CDR1 is GTSNPN and CDR2 is SVGIG (reference sequence). CDR3 nucleotides: TGTGCCTGGAGTCTGGACACAGGGGGCACTGAAGCTTTCTTT. Translating gives CAWSLDTGGTEAFF.